A selection of T cell receptor beta chains follows, all from one sample in a study of human T cells and chemical hapten exposure. TCRdb itself ran the RACE reads through MiXCR, one entry per CDR3 protein. Of 90,000 or so distinct CDR3 sequences in the sample, 8.5% to 9% were seen once. The sequencing here drew on whole blood, taken in connection with sensitization to the hapten diphenylcyclopropenone (DPC). These receptors all come from a man aged 40-49 years with alopecia areata. Some clones in this sample may be carry-over from other donors' samples. The CDR3 runs from the conserved cysteine through the conserved F or W. A D gene is named only where the DNA matches it firmly. Clone size is not always given. Where it is, it says once, few, many or a class for expanded clones.

v_gene	j_gene	abundance	d_gene	CDR3aa	CDR3nt
TRBV7-2	TRBJ2-1	many	.	CASSSTGFTYNEQFF	TGTGCCAGCAGCTCAACAGGGTTCACCTACAATGAGCAGTTCTTC
TRBV2	TRBJ1-6	.	TRBD1	CASSGPRDRVSPLHF	TGTGCCAGCAGCGGTCCGAGGGACAGGGTTTCACCCCTCCACTTT
TRBV7-3	TRBJ2-3	.	.	CASSSTTTGDTQYF	TGTGCCAGCAGCTCTACCACTACTGGGGATACGCAGTATTTT
TRBV10-3	TRBJ2-2	many	.	CAISAQGGGELFF	TGTGCCATCAGTGCACAGGGCGGCGGGGAGCTGTTTTTT
TRBV10-3	TRBJ2-2	many	.	CAISSPSATGELFF	TGTGCCATCAGTAGCCCCAGTGCCACCGGGGAGCTGTTTTTT
TRBV29-1	TRBJ2-3	many	.	CSVGRGHTDTQYF	TGCAGCGTTGGGAGGGGCCACACAGATACGCAGTATTTT
TRBV7-2	TRBJ2-1	few	TRBD2	CASSLSLQRDYNEQFF	TGTGCCAGCAGCTTATCCCTGCAGCGGGATTACAATGAGCAGTTCTTC
TRBV6-1	TRBJ2-3	.	.	CASRLDGYTDTQYF	TGTGCCAGCAGACTGGACGGGTACACAGATACGCAGTATTTT
TRBV28	TRBJ2-1	many	.	CASSLVSGLYNEQFF	TGTGCCAGCAGCTTGGTCTCGGGATTATACAATGAGCAGTTCTTC
TRBV12-3/TRBV12-4	TRBJ1-1	few	TRBD1	CASSLGTGRNTEAFF	TGTGCCAGCAGTTTAGGGACAGGTCGTAACACTGAAGCTTTCTTT
TRBV18	TRBJ1-2	.	.	CASSPPGNYGYTF	TGTGCCAGCTCACCACCGGGGAACTATGGCTACACCTTC
TRBV6-4	TRBJ2-5	.	TRBD2	CASSSTSGNQETQYF	TGTGCCAGCAGTTCGACTAGCGGGAACCAAGAGACCCAGTACTTC
TRBV7-6	TRBJ1-5	few	.	CASSFQENQPQHF	TGTGCCAGCAGCTTTCAGGAGAATCAGCCCCAGCATTTT
TRBV20-1	TRBJ2-7	.	.	CSAMDSSGEQYF	TGCAGTGCTATGGACTCCTCGGGGGAGCAGTACTTC
TRBV25-1	TRBJ2-6	.	TRBD1	CASSAPGQGLAGANVLTF	TGTGCCAGCAGTGCTCCGGGACAGGGCCTTGCTGGGGCCAACGTCCTGACTTTC
TRBV7-9	TRBJ2-3	few	TRBD2	CASSTRLAGESDTQYF	TGTGCCAGCAGCACCCGACTAGCGGGAGAATCAGATACGCAGTATTTT
TRBV10-3	TRBJ1-1	many	.	CAIRGSEVELNTEAFF	TGTGCCATCAGGGGTAGTGAGGTTGAACTGAACACTGAAGCTTTCTTT
TRBV18	TRBJ2-1	few	TRBD1	CASSPTDRDNEQFF	TGTGCCAGCTCACCAACAGACAGGGACAATGAGCAGTTCTTC
TRBV10-3	TRBJ2-7	.	.	CAISESGDGPYEQYF	TGTGCCATCAGTGAGTCCGGGGACGGACCCTACGAGCAGTACTTC
TRBV20-1	TRBJ1-1	few	TRBD1	CSARQGANTEAFF	TGCAGTGCTAGACAGGGGGCGAACACTGAAGCTTTCTTT
TRBV5-1	TRBJ2-5	.	.	CASRTALLGAQETQYF	TGCGCCAGCAGAACTGCCCTGTTGGGGGCCCAAGAGACCCAGTACTTC
TRBV4-2	TRBJ2-3	.	.	CASSQVQAVGTDTQYF	TGTGCCAGCAGCCAAGTACAGGCCGTGGGCACAGATACGCAGTATTTT
TRBV12-3/TRBV12-4	TRBJ2-3	.	.	CASSLAAVATDTQYF	TGTGCCAGCAGTTTAGCGGCGGTAGCCACAGATACGCAGTATTTT
TRBV13	TRBJ2-1	few	.	CASSWVAVGRSSNEQFF	TGTGCCAGCAGCTGGGTGGCGGTCGGGAGATCCAGCAATGAGCAGTTCTTC
TRBV7-2	TRBJ2-1	many	TRBD2	CASSFSSSGSGEQFF	TGTGCCAGCAGCTTCTCTTCTAGCGGGAGTGGAGAGCAGTTCTTC
TRBV12-3/TRBV12-4	TRBJ2-5	many	TRBD2	CASRRGVQETQYF	TGTGCCAGCAGGCGGGGGGTCCAAGAGACCCAGTACTTC
TRBV10-2	TRBJ2-6	.	.	CASSRQDSGANVLTF	TGCGCCAGCTCCCGACAGGACTCTGGGGCCAACGTCCTGACTTTC
TRBV6-2/TRBV6-3	TRBJ2-3	.	.	CASSYSRDLKPDTQYF	TGTGCCAGCAGTTACTCGCGGGACTTGAAACCAGATACGCAGTATTTT
TRBV6-5	TRBJ2-2	few	.	CASSYRGPPGELFF	TGTGCCAGCAGTTACCGGGGACCTCCCGGGGAGCTGTTTTTT
TRBV6-5	TRBJ2-1	many	.	CASSSPGLSYNEQFF	TGTGCCAGCAGTTCGCCGGGACTGTCCTACAATGAGCAGTTCTTC
TRBV7-6	TRBJ2-1	.	TRBD2	CASSREASGYYNEQFF	TGTGCCAGCAGCCGTGAGGCTAGCGGGTACTACAATGAGCAGTTCTTC
TRBV9	TRBJ1-3	.	.	CASSVGGAAGNTIYF	TGTGCCAGCAGCGTAGGAGGGGCCGCTGGAAACACCATATATTTT
TRBV10-3	TRBJ1-6	many	TRBD1	CAIRATGGISPLHF	TGTGCCATCAGGGCGACAGGGGGGATTTCACCCCTCCACTTT
TRBV4-3	TRBJ2-1	few	TRBD2	CASSLGAGGFYNEQFF	TGCGCCAGCAGCCTAGGGGCGGGAGGCTTCTACAATGAGCAGTTCTTC
TRBV3-1	TRBJ2-6	.	.	CASSPYAGANVLTF	TGTGCCAGCAGCCCCTACGCTGGGGCCAACGTCCTGACTTTC
TRBV20-1	TRBJ2-7	.	TRBD1	CSARDTTGDKYEQYF	TGCAGTGCTAGAGATACGACAGGGGATAAGTACGAGCAGTACTTC
TRBV5-1	TRBJ2-3	many	TRBD2	CASSSSSGDTQYF	TGCGCCAGCAGCTCATCTAGCGGTGATACGCAGTATTTT
TRBV3-1	TRBJ1-2	.	.	CASSQDVAGYGYTF	TGTGCCAGCAGCCAAGATGTGGCAGGCTATGGCTACACCTTC
TRBV7-2	TRBJ2-5	few	.	CASSSWGKGTYQETQYF	TGTGCCAGCAGCTCTTGGGGGAAGGGTACATACCAAGAGACCCAGTACTTC
TRBV6-5	TRBJ1-3	.	.	CASSYSTPDSGNTIYF	TGTGCCAGCAGTTACTCTACCCCTGACTCTGGAAACACCATATATTTT
TRBV7-9	TRBJ2-1	many	TRBD2	CASSLDGRGPDEQFF	TGTGCCAGCAGCTTAGACGGGAGGGGTCCGGATGAGCAGTTCTTC
TRBV7-6	TRBJ2-3	few	TRBD2	CASSLGVAGPDTQYF	TGTGCCAGCAGCTTAGGGGTAGCGGGACCAGATACGCAGTATTTT
TRBV2	TRBJ2-4	few	.	CAINGIPGRGLAKNIQYF	TGTGCCATCAACGGGATCCCCGGTCGGGGACTAGCCAAAAACATTCAGTACTTC